Following are 19 T cell receptor beta chains from one sample sequenced in a study of HIV-infected patients and healthy controls. Alpha and beta constant-region primers primed reverse transcription of around 540 ng RNA. Alpha and beta chain libraries were made separately by chain-specific third strand synthesis with multiplexing indices. From the 5' RACE reads, TCRdb called clonotypes with MiXCR, one entry per CDR3 protein. The table records 6,100 or so distinct CDR3 sequences, 9.5% to 13% of them present only once. Whole blood was used without fractionation, so all unsorted peripheral T cells were included. The source was blood, collected before antiretroviral therapy. These receptors were collected from an adult with HIV infection.

V usage is TRBV28 and J usage is TRBJ1-2, with a tentative D call TRBD1 (5 bases). This CDR3 region has 17 residues. Trimming cost V 1 base and J 5 bases, with 20 bases left between them. In germline, CDR1 is MDHEN, CDR2 SYDVKM. CDR3 protein: CASSLSFPLQAQYGYTF. The CDR3, as DNA: TGTGCCAGCAGTTTATCATTCCCCTTACAGGCCCAGTATGGCTACACCTTC.

This clonotype was observed a single time. The chain is built from TRBV28 and TRBJ2-7; a possible D gene is TRBD2 (5 bases). CDR3 length: 13 residues. Deletions cut 2 bases from V and 3 bases from J, with 8 bases between. CDR1 and CDR2 (germline): MDHEN, SYDVKM. For the CDR3, the DNA is TGTGCCAGCAGTTTAGGAGGAAACTACGAGCAGTACTTC. As protein: CASSLGGNYEQYF.

Many counts were recorded for this clonotype. The chain links TRBV29-1 to TRBJ1-5; no reliable D call. The CDR3 runs to 12 residues. With 4 bases removed from V and 2 bases from J, the gap between germline ends came to 6 bases. The germline V gene has CDR1 SQVTM and CDR2 ANQGSEA. This CDR3 reads CSVGEGNQPQHF. The CDR3 nucleotides read TGCAGCGTTGGAGAAGGCAATCAGCCCCAGCATTTT.

This clonotype was recorded many times. This sequence joins TRBV29-1 and TRBJ2-2; no clear D. Trimming removed 7 bases from V and 1 base from J, with 7 bases in between. Looked up from germline, CDR1 is SQVTM and CDR2 is ANQGSEA. This CDR3 has 12 amino acids. The CDR3 is CSAGRNTGELFF. In DNA form, the CDR3 reads TGCAGCGCCGGCCGGAACACCGGGGAGCTGTTTTTT.

The table lists this clonotype with a few counts. The V call is TRBV6-5, the J call TRBJ2-7, with D perhaps TRBD1 or TRBD2 (6 bases each). This CDR3 is 13 amino acids long. The germline V gene has CDR1 MNHEY and CDR2 SVGAGI. V was pared by 8 bases and J by 4 bases, with 15 bases between. The CDR3 nucleotides read TGTGCCAGCCGGGAGACAGGCCTATACGAGCAGTACTTC. Its translation: CASRETGLYEQYF.

The V gene is TRBV5-1, the J gene TRBJ1-1; possibly TRBD1 for D (6 bases). From germline, CDR1 is SGHRS and CDR2 YFSETQ. This CDR3 region has 15 residues. V was trimmed by 0 bases and J by 4 bases, leaving 13 bases between them. The CDR3 DNA sequence: TGCGCCAGCAGCTTGGTGGGGGGAGGGGGCACTGAAGCTTTCTTT. Encoded protein: CASSLVGGGGTEAFF. Looking up the rest from reference TRBV5-1 and TRBJ1-1 gives the full variable domain: KAGVTQTPRYLIKTRGQQVTLSCSPISGHRSVSWYQQTPGQGLQFLFEYFSETQRNKGNFPGRFSGRQFSNSRSEMNVSTLELGDSALYLCASSLVGGGGTEAFFGQGTRLTVV.

This clonotype qualifies as medium-sized. The J gene is TRBJ2-3, the V gene TRBV9, with TRBD1 as a possible D gene (5 bases). Looked up from germline, CDR1 is SGDLS and CDR2 is YYNGEE. This CDR3 contains 15 residues. V was shortened by 0 bases and J by 2 bases, with 10 bases between the two germline ends. In DNA form, the CDR3 reads TGTGCCAGCAGCGTAGACTGGGGCCCCACAGATACGCAGTATTTT. It yields the protein CASSVDWGPTDTQYF.

This clonotype is judged medium-sized. J is TRBJ2-1 and V is TRBV7-8, with D perhaps TRBD1 (7 bases). This CDR3 is built from 14 residues. Trimming took off 1 base at V and 8 bases at J, with 12 bases between the two ends. CDR1 SGHVS and CDR2 FQNEAQ come from the germline V gene. CDR3 nucleotide sequence: TGTGCCAGCAGCTTAGGGCCAGGGGGGTATGAGCAGTTCTTC. It yields the protein CASSLGPGGYEQFF.

By sample share, this clonotype is medium-sized. V usage is TRBV10-3 and J usage is TRBJ1-1; D is unclear. CDR3 size: 11 residues. V was shortened by 7 bases and J by 8 bases, with 11 bases between the two germline ends. Looked up from germline, CDR1 is ENHRY and CDR2 is SYGVKD. This chain's CDR3 is CAIKRGTEAFF. The CDR3 bases are TGTGCCATCAAGAGAGGAACAGAAGCTTTCTTT.

This clonotype is categorized as medium-sized. This chain links TRBV7-9 with TRBJ1-4; no reliable D call. V was shortened by 7 bases and J by 5 bases, with 11 bases between the two germline ends. The CDR3 is made up of 13 amino acids. Germline CDR1 SEHNR, CDR2 FQNEAQ (reference sequence). The CDR3 region has the DNA TGTGCCAGCACGGGCTTCGAGAATGAAAAACTGTTTTTT. Protein: CASTGFENEKLFF.

The rearrangement uses TRBV6-5 and TRBJ1-5; maybe TRBD1 (5 bases). The germline V gene has CDR1 MNHEY and CDR2 SVGAGI. There are 15 residues in the CDR3. V was cut by 5 bases and J by 2 bases, with 13 bases left in between. The CDR3 is CASSTQRGGNQPQHF. The CDR3 nucleotides read TGTGCCAGCAGTACCCAGCGAGGGGGCAATCAGCCCCAGCATTTT.

This clonotype was found many times. The chain has TRBV12-3 or TRBV12-4 and TRBJ2-7; a weak D match, TRBD2 (6 bases). Between the trimmed V and J ends, which lost 6 bases and 0 bases, there was a span of 9 bases. This CDR3 comprises 13 residues. CDR3 residues: CASRQTSSYEQYF. The CDR3 DNA is TGTGCCAGCAGACAGACTAGCTCCTACGAGCAGTACTTC.

This clonotype is labeled as medium-sized. The gene calls are TRBV27 and TRBJ1-5; D uncertain. The V end lost 7 bases, the J end lost 3 bases, and 25 bases lay between the germline ends. The CDR3 consists of 18 residues. The germline gives CDR1 MNHEY, CDR2 SMNVEV (reference sequence). This CDR3 is CASTPWVDTYSTNQPQHF. The CDR3 DNA reads as TGTGCCAGCACCCCGTGGGTCGACACTTACTCTACCAATCAGCCCCAGCATTTT.

Ten or more counts support this clonotype. The chain employs TRBV7-9 and TRBJ1-1; 8 positions agree with TRBD1. Per germline, CDR1 SEHNR and CDR2 FQNEAQ (reference sequence). The CDR3 covers 15 residues. With 4 bases clipped from V and 6 bases from J, the junction kept 10 bases outside the gene matches. The CDR3: CASSSEGQARAEAFF. CDR3 nucleotides: TGTGCCAGCAGCTCCGAGGGACAGGCTCGGGCTGAAGCTTTCTTT.

This clonotype was seen a few times. The V and J genes are TRBV28 and TRBJ1-1; unclear D gene. The V gene's germline CDR1 is MDHEN and CDR2 SYDVKM. The CDR3 loop spans 15 amino acids. The ends were cut back, 3 bases at V and 1 base at J, with 12 bases in the middle. Here the CDR3 reads CASSFLSRANTEAFF. The CDR3 DNA reads TGTGCCAGCAGTTTTTTGTCACGGGCGAACACTGAAGCTTTCTTT.

In this sample, this clonotype turned up many times. The chain joins TRBV7-3 to TRBJ1-1; 7 bases agree with TRBD1. Germline trimming cut 3 bases from V and 5 bases from J; bases unmatched to any gene: 6. This CDR3 region has 14 residues. The germline CDR1 and CDR2 sequences are SGHTA and FQGTGA. As DNA, the CDR3 is TGTGCCAGCAGCTTTCAGGGGGTTTGGACTGAAGCTTTCTTT. Its protein is CASSFQGVWTEAFF.

The chain carries TRBV10-1 and TRBJ1-6; no definite D call. Germline-derived CDR1 and CDR2 are WNHNN and SYGVQD (reference sequence). The V end lost 3 bases, the J end lost 5 bases, and 11 bases lay between the germline ends. The CDR3 covers 15 residues. In DNA form, the CDR3 reads TGCGCCAGCAGTGAAGACTCCTTAGATAATTCACCCCTCCACTTT. Its translation is CASSEDSLDNSPLHF.

This chain links TRBV28 with TRBJ1-5; D is perhaps TRBD1 (6 bases). The ends were cut back, 3 bases at V and 0 bases at J, with 12 bases in the middle. CDR1 is MDHEN and CDR2 is SYDVKM in the germline V gene. CDR3 length: 16 amino acids. CDR3 protein: CASSFHAGDSNQPQHF. Written as DNA, the CDR3 is TGTGCCAGCAGTTTTCATGCAGGGGATAGCAATCAGCCCCAGCATTTT.

Judged by abundance, this clonotype is medium-sized. V gene TRBV2 combines with J gene TRBJ2-3; 8 bases match TRBD2. V lost 1 base, J lost 0 bases, and 0 bases stayed unmatched. The germline CDR1 and CDR2 sequences are SNHLY and FYNNEI. The CDR3 is 15 amino acids. As DNA, the CDR3 is TGTGCCAGCAGTGAAGGACTAGCGAGCACAGATACGCAGTATTTT. Amino acids: CASSEGLASTDTQYF.